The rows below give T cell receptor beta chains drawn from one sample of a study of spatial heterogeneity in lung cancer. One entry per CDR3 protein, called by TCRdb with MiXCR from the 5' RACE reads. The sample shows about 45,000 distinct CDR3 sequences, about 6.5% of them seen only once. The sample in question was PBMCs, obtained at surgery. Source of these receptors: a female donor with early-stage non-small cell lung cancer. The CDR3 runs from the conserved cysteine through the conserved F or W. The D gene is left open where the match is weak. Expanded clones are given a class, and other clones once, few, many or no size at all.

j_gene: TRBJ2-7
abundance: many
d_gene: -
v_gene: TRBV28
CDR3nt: TGTGCCAGCCGACTGGGGCCCTACGAGCAGTACTTC
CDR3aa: CASRLGPYEQYF

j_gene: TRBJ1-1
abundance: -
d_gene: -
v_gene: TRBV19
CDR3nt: TGTGCCAGTAGTATTTCCCTACAAGGCGAAGCTTTCTTT
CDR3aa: CASSISLQGEAFF

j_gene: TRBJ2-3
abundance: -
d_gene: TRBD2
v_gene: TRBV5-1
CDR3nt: TGCGCCAGCAGCGATATTCTAGCGGCTAGCACAGATACGCAGTATTTT
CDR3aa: CASSDILAASTDTQYF

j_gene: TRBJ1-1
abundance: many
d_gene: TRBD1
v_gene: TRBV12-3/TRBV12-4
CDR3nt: TGTGCCAGCAGTTTAAGACAGGGCCGCACTGAAGCTTTCTTT
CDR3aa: CASSLRQGRTEAFF

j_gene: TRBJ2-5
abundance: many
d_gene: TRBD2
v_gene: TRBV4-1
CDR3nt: TGCGCCAGCAGCCGGGAAGGAGCGGGGGGCATAAAGACCCAGTACTTC
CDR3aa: CASSREGAGGIKTQYF

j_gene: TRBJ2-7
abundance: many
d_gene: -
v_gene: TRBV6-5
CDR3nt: TGTGCCAGCAGCATCAGGGGACCCTACGAGCAGTACTTC
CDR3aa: CASSIRGPYEQYF

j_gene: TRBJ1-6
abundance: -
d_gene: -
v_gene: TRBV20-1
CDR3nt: TGCAGTGCTAGAAAGTCACCCGGAGGCGCTAATTCACCCCTCCACTTT
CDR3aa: CSARKSPGGANSPLHF

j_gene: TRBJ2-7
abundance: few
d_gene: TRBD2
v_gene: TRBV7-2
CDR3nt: TGTGCCAGCAGCTTAGGTGCTAGCGGGGGGGACGAGCAGTACTTC
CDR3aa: CASSLGASGGDEQYF

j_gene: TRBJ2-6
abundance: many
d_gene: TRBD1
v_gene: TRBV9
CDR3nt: TGTGCCAGCAGCACCCGGACAGGGGGCTCCTCTGGGGCCAACGTCCTGACTTTC
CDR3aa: CASSTRTGGSSGANVLTF

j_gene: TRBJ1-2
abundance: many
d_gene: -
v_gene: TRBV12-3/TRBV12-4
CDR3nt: TGTGCCAGCAGAAGAGGGGTGTCAGCTAACTATGGCTACACCTTC
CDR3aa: CASRRGVSANYGYTF

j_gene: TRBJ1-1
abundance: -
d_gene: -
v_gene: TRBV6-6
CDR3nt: TGTGCCAGCAGTGCCCGACAGGCCGTGAACACTGAAGCTTTCTTT
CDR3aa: CASSARQAVNTEAFF

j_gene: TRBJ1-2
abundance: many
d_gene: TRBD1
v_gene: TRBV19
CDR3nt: TGTGCCAGTAGCCTAAGGGACAGGGGGAAAGGCTACACCTTC
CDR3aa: CASSLRDRGKGYTF

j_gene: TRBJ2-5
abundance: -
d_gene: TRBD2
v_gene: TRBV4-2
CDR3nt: TGTGCCAGCAGCCAAGATAATACGGGGGGGAAGGGAGAGACCCAGTACTTC
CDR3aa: CASSQDNTGGKGETQYF

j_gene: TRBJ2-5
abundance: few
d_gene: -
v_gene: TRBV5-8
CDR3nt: TGTGCCAGCAGCTCCAAAGGGGCTCCCTGGGGAGAGACCCAGTACTTC
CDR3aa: CASSSKGAPWGETQYF

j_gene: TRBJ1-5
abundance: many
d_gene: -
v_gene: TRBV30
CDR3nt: TGTGCCTGGAGTGCCGACCCCAATCAGCCCCAGCATTTT
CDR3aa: CAWSADPNQPQHF

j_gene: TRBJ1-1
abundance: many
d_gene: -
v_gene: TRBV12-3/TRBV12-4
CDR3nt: TGTGCCAGCAGCCTCCTTGAAGCTTTCTTT
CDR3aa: CASSLLEAFF

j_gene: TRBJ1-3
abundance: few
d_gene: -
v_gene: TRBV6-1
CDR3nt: TGTGCCAGCAAGAACATGGGTATCTCTGGAAACACCATATATTTT
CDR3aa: CASKNMGISGNTIYF

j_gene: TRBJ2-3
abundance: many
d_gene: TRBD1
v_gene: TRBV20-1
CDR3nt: TGCAGTGCTATAGGGCTAAGGGACAGGGCTAGTAGCACAGATACGCAGTATTTT
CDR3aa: CSAIGLRDRASSTDTQYF

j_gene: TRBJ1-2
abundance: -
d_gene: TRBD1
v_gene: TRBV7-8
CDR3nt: TGTGCCAGCAGCTTAGCCGGACAGGGGCTCTATTGCTACACCTTC
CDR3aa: CASSLAGQGLYCYTF

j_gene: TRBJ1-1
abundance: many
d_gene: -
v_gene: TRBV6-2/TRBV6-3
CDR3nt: TGTGCCGCGGGGGAGAGTTTGAACACTGAAGCTTTCTTT
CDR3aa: CAAGESLNTEAFF

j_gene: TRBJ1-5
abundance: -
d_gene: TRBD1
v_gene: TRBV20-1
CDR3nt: TGCAGTGCTAACCCCGGGACAGCAAATCAGCCCCAGCATTTT
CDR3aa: CSANPGTANQPQHF

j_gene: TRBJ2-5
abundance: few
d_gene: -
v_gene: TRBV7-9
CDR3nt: TGTGCCAGCAGTCTACAGGGGAGGGAGACCCAGTACTTC
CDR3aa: CASSLQGRETQYF

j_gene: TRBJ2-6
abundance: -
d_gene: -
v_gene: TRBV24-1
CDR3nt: TGTGCCACCAGTGATCCCCGGGAACCCCTATCTGGGGCCAACGTCCTGACTTTC
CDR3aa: CATSDPREPLSGANVLTF

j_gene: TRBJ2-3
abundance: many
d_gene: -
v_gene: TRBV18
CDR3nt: TGTGCCAGCTCACCAGTAGGCGGACGGACCACAGATACGCAGTATTTT
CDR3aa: CASSPVGGRTTDTQYF

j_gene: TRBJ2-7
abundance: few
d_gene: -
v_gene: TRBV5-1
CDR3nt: TGCGCCAGCAGCCCGAGGGCAGCAAGAAACGAGCAGTACTTC
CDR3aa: CASSPRAARNEQYF

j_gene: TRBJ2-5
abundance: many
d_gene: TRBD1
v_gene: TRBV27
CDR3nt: TGTGCCAGCAGTTTATCGGACAGGGGGCGTGGGACCCAGTACTTC
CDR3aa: CASSLSDRGRGTQYF

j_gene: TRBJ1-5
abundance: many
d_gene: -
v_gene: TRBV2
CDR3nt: TGTGCCAGCAGTGCTTCGGGGGCTGGCAATCAGCCCCAGCATTTT
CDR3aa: CASSASGAGNQPQHF

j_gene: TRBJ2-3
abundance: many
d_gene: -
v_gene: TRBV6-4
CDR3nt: TGTGCCAGCAGTGACCAGGGGGGCGGTTTTGATACGCAGTATTTT
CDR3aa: CASSDQGGGFDTQYF

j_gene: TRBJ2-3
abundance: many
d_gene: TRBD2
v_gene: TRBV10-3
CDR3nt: TGTGCCATCAGCCCGACGACTCATAGCGGGGGTAGAACAGATACGCAGTATTTT
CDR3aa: CAISPTTHSGGRTDTQYF

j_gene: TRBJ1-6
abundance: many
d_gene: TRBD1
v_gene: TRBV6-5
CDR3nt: TGTGCCAGCAGTCCGGACAGGGCTACCAATTCACCCCTCCACTTT
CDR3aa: CASSPDRATNSPLHF

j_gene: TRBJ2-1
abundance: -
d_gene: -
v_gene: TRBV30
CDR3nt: TGTGCCTGGAGTAAACCCTACAATGAGCAGTTCTTC
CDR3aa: CAWSKPYNEQFF

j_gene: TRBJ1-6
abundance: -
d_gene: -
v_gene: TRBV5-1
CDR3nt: TGCGCCAGCAGCTTTGGTTACAGTTTGAGCTCCTATAATTCACCCCTCCACTTT
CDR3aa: CASSFGYSLSSYNSPLHF

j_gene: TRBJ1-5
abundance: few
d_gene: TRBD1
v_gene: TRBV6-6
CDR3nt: TGTGCCAGCAGTTACCCGGGACAGGAAAATCAGCCCCAGCATTTT
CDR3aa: CASSYPGQENQPQHF

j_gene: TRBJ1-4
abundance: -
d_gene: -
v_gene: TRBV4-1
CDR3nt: TGCGCCAGCAGCCAGGCCAGCACAACAACTAATGAAAAACTGTTTTTT
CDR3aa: CASSQASTTTNEKLFF

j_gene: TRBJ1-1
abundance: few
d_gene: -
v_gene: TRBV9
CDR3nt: TGTGCCAGCAGCGTAGCTATGAACACTGAAGCTTTCTTT
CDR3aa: CASSVAMNTEAFF

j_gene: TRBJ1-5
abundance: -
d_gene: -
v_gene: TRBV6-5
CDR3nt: TGTGCCAGCAGTTACTCACTGAGGCAGAGCAATCAGCCCCAGCATTTT
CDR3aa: CASSYSLRQSNQPQHF

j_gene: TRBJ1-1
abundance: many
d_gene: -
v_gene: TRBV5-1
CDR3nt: TGCGCCAGCAGCTATGGTGCCAACACTGAAGCTTTCTTT
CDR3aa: CASSYGANTEAFF

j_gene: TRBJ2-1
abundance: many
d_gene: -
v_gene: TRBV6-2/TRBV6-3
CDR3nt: TGTGCCAGCAGTTACGGCCGGGGGCCTCAATACAATGAGCAGTTCTTC
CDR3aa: CASSYGRGPQYNEQFF

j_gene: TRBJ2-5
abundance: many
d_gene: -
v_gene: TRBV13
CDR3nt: TGTGCCAGCAGCTTAGGGGGTCTCGAACTTCAAGAGACCCAGTACTTC
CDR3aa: CASSLGGLELQETQYF

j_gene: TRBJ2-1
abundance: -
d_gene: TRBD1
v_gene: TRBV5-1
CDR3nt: TGCGCCAGCAGCCCACCGCCGGGACAGGGCACACACAATGAGCAGTTCTTC
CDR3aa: CASSPPPGQGTHNEQFF

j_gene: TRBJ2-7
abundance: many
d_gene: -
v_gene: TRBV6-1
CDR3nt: TGTGCCAGCAGAAGGGACGGTTCCTACGAGCAGTACTTC
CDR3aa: CASRRDGSYEQYF

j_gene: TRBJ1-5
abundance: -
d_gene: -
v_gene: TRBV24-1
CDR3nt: TGTGCCACCAGTGTACGTAGCAATCAGCCCCAGCATTTT
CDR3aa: CATSVRSNQPQHF

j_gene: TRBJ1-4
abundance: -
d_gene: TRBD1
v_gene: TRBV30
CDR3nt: TGTGCCTGGAGCGGATCGGGACAGGGACGTGAAAAACTGTTTTTT
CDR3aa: CAWSGSGQGREKLFF

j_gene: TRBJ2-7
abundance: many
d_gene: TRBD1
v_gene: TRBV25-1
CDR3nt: TGTGCCAGCAGTGAGTCTTGGAGACAGGGTTACGAGCAGTACTTC
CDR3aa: CASSESWRQGYEQYF

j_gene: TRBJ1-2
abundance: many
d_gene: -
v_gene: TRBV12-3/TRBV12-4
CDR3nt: TGTGCCAGCAGTTTGGGACCAACCTATGGCTACACCTTC
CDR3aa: CASSLGPTYGYTF